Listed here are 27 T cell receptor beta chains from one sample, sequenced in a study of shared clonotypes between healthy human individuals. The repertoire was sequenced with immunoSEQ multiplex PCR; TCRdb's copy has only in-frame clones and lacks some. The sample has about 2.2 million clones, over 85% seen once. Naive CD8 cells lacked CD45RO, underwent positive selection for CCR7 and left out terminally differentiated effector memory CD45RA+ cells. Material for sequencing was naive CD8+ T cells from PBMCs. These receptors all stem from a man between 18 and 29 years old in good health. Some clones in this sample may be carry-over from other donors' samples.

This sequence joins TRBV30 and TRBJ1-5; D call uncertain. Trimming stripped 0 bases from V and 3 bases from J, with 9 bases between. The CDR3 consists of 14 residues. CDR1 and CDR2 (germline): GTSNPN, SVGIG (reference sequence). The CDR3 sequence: CAWSVGQFNQPQHF. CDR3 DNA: TGTGCCTGGAGTGTGGGTCAGTTCAATCAGCCCCAGCATTTT. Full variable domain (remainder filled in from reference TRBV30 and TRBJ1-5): SQTIHQWPATLVQPVGSPLSLECTVEGTSNPNLYWYRQAAGRGLQLLFYSVGIGQISSEVPQNLSASRPQDRQFILSSKKLLLSDSGFYLCAWSVGQFNQPQHFGDGTRLSIL.

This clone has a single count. The chain's CDR3 is CASSRGQAQPQHF. CDR3 in DNA: TGTGCCAGCAGCCGGGGACAGGCCCAGCCCCAGCATTTT. The chain joins TRBV14 to TRBJ1-5; 8 nucleotides match TRBD1. With V trimmed by 4 bases and J by 7 bases, 3 bases remained unmatched. This CDR3 region has 13 residues. CDR1 is SGHDN and CDR2 is FVKESK in the germline V gene.

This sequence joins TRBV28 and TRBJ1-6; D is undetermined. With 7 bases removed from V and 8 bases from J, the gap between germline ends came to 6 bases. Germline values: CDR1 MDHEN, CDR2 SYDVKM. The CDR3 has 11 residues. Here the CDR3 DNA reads TGTGCCAGCACCAGAGATTCACCCCTCCACTTT. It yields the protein CASTRDSPLHF.

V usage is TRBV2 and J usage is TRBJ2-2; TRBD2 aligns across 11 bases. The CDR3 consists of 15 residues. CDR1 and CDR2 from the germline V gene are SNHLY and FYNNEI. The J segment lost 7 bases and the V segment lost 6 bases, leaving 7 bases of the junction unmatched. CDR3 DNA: TGTGCCAGCAGAACTACTAGCGGGAGAGTCGGGGAGCTGTTTTTT. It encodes CASRTTSGRVGELFF.

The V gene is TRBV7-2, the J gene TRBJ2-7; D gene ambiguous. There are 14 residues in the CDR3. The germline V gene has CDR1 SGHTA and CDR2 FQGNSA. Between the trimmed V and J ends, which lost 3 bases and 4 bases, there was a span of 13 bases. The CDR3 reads CASSLSPLLYEQYF. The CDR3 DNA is TGTGCCAGCAGCTTGAGTCCCCTTTTATACGAGCAGTACTTC.

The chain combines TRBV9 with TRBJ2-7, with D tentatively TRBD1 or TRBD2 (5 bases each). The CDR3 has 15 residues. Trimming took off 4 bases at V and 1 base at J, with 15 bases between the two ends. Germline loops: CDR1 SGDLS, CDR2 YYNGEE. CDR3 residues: CASSPQGRLSYEQYF. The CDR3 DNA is TGTGCCAGCAGCCCCCAGGGACGCTTATCCTACGAGCAGTACTTC.

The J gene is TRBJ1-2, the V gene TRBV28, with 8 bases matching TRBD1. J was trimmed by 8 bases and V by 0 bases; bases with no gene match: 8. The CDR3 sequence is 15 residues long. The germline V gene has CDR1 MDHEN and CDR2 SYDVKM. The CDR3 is CASSLWGQGAGGYTF. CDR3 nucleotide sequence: TGTGCCAGCAGTTTATGGGGGCAGGGGGCAGGAGGCTACACCTTC.

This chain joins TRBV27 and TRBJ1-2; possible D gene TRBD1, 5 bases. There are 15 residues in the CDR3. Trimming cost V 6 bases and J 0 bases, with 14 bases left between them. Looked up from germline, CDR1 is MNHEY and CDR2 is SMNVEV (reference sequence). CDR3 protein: CASRRDWTTNYGYTF. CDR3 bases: TGTGCCAGCAGACGGGACTGGACCACTAACTATGGCTACACCTTC.

CDR3 residues: CASSTASGSDNEQFF. Here the CDR3 DNA reads TGTGCCAGTAGTACGGCTAGCGGGAGCGACAATGAGCAGTTCTTC. The chain uses TRBV19 and TRBJ2-1, with TRBD2 matching 10 bases. The CDR3 spans 15 residues. CDR1 and CDR2 from the germline V gene are LNHDA and SQIVND (reference sequence). V shed 4 bases, J shed 5 bases, and the junction held 5 bases outside the gene matches.

The CDR3 nucleotides are TGCGCCAGCAGCCTACGGGACGTGAGTGCAGATACGCAGTATTTT. It translates to CASSLRDVSADTQYF. This rearrangement joins TRBV4-3 to TRBJ2-3, with D perhaps matching TRBD1 or TRBD2 (5 bases each). The V end lost 4 bases, the J end lost 4 bases, and 15 bases lay between the germline ends. CDR3 length: 15 amino acids. The germline gives CDR1 LGHNA, CDR2 YSLEER.

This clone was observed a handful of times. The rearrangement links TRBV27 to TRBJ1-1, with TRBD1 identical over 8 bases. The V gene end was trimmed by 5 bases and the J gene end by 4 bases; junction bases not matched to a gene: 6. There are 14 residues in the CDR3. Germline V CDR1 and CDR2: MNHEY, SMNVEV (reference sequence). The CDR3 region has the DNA TGTGCCAGCAGTCCCTCGACAGGGGTCACTGAAGCTTTCTTT. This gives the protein CASSPSTGVTEAFF.

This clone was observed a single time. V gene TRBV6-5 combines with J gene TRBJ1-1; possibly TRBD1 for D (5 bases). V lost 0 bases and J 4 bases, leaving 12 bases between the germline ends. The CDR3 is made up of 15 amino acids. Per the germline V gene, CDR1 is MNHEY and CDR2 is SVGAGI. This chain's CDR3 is CASSYSGGFGTEAFF. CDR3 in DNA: TGTGCCAGCAGTTACTCTGGGGGGTTTGGCACTGAAGCTTTCTTT.

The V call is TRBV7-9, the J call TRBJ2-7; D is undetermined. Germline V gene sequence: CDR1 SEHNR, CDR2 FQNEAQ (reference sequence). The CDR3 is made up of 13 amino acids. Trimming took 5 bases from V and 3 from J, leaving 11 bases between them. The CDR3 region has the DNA TGTGCCAGCAGCCCCTCATCCCTCTACGAGCAGTACTTC. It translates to CASSPSSLYEQYF.

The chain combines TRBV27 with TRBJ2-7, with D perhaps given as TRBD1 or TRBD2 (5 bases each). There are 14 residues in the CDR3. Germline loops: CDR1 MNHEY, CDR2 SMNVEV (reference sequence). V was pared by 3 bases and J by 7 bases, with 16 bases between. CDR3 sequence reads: CASSFRDRTLEQYF. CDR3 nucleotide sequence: TGTGCCAGCAGTTTCCGGGACCGCACTTTGGAGCAGTACTTC.

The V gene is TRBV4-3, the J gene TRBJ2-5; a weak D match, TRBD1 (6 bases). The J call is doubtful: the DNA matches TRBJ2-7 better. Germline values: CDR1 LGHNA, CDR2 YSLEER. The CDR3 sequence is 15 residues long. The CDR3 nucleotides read TGCGCCAGCAGCCAAGATGAGGGGGTCGGCGACGAGCAGTACTTC. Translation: CASSQDEGVGDEQYF.

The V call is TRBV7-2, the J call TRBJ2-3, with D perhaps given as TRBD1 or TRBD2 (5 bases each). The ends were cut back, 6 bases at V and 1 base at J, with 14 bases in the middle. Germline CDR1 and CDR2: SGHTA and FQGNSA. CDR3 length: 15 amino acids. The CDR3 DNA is TGTGCCAGCAGTCCTGTACTAGGGGGCACAGATACGCAGTATTTT. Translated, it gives CASSPVLGGTDTQYF.

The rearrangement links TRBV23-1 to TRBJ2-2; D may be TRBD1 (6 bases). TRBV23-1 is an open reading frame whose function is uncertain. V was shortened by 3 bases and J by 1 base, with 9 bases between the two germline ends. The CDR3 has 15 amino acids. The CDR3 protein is CASSHGRGNTGELFF. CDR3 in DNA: TGCGCCAGCAGTCATGGCAGGGGGAACACCGGGGAGCTGTTTTTT.

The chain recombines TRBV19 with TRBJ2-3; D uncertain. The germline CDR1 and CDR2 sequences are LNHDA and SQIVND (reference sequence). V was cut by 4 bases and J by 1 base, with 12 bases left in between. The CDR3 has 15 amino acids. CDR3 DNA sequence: TGTGCCAGTAGTACCACGACTTACCGCACAGATACGCAGTATTTT. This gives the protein CASSTTTYRTDTQYF.

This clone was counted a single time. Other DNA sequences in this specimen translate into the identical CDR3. The CDR3 sequence is CSVVSGANVLTF. In DNA, the CDR3 is TGCAGCGTTGTGTCTGGGGCCAACGTCCTGACTTTC. The chain has TRBV29-1 and TRBJ2-6; D not certain. The germline V and J ends were trimmed by 4 bases and 1 base, with 2 bases remaining between them. The germline CDR1 and CDR2 sequences are SQVTM and ANQGSEA. This CDR3 is 12 amino acids long.

CDR3 sequence: CASSLNQDNEQFF. The CDR3 region has the DNA TGTGCCAGCAGCTTAAATCAGGACAATGAGCAGTTCTTC. This chain links TRBV7-3 with TRBJ2-1, with D uncertain. V lost 1 base and J 5 bases, leaving 6 bases between the germline ends. CDR3 length: 13 residues. The V gene's germline CDR1 is SGHTA and CDR2 FQGTGA.

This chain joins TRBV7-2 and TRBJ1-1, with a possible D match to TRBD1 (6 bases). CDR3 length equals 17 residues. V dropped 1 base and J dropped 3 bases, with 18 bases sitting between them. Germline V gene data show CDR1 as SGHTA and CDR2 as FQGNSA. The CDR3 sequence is CASSLVEGEAVDTEAFF. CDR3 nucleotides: TGTGCCAGCAGCTTAGTGGAGGGGGAGGCTGTGGACACTGAAGCTTTCTTT.

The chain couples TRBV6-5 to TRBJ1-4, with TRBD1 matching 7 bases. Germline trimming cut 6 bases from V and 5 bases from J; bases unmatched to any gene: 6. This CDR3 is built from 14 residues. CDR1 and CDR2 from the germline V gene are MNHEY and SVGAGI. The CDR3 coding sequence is TGTGCCAGCAGGCCCTCGGACAGGAATGAAAAACTGTTTTTT. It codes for CASRPSDRNEKLFF.

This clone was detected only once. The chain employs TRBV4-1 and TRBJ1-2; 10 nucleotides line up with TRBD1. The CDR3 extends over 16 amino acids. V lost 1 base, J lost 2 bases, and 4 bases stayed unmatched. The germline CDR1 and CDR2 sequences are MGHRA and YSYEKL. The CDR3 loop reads CASSQVGTGVNYGYTF. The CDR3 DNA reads TGCGCCAGCAGCCAAGTAGGGACAGGGGTGAACTATGGCTACACCTTC.

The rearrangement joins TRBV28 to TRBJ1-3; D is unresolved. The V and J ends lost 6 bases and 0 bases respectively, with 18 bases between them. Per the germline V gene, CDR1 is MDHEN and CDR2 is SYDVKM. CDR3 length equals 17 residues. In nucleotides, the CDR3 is TGTGCCAGCAGCCCTATCCCCGCCAAAGACTCTGGAAACACCATATATTTT. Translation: CASSPIPAKDSGNTIYF.

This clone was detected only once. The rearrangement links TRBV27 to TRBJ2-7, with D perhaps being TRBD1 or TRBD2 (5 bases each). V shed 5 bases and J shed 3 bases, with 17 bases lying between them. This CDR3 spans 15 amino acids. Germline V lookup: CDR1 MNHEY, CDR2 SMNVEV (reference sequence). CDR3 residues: CASSLIMGVVYEQYF. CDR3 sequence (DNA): TGTGCCAGCAGTCTTATTATGGGGGTGGTCTACGAGCAGTACTTC.

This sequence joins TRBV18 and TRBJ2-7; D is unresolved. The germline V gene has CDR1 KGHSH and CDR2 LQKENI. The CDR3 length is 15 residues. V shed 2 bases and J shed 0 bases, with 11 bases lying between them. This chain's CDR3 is CASSPYSTSSYEQYF. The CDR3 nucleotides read TGTGCCAGCTCACCATACTCGACCAGCTCCTACGAGCAGTACTTC. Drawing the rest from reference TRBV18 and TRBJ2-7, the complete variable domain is NAGVMQNPRHLVRRRGQEARLRCSPMKGHSHVYWYRQLPEEGLKFMVYLQKENIIDESGMPKERFSAEFPKEGPSILRIQQVVRGDSAAYFCASSPYSTSSYEQYFGPGTRLTVT.

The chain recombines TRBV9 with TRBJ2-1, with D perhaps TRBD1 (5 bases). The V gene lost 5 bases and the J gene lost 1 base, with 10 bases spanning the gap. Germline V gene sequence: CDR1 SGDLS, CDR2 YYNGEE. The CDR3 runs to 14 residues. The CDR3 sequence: CASRQGDSYNEQFF. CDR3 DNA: TGTGCCAGCAGGCAGGGTGATTCCTACAATGAGCAGTTCTTC. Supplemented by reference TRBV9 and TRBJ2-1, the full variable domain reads DSGVTQTPKHLITATGQRVTLRCSPRSGDLSVYWYQQSLDQGLQFLIQYYNGEERAKGNILERFSAQQFPDLHSELNLSSLELGDSALYFCASRQGDSYNEQFFGPGTRLTVL.